The 24 T cell receptor beta chains reported below all come from one sample, sequenced in a study of blood T cell repertoires in COVID-19 (dated by TCRdb to the early 2020s). The library was prepared using the immunoSEQ multiplex PCR assay. TCRdb carries this immuneACCESS record with in-frame sequences only. Its versions omit some clonotypes, under half of them owing to an unresolved V gene in the studies checked, with the rest unexplained. The sample table records about 190,000 clones; about 88% of these occur just once. The top ten clonotypes cover 1.1% of the sample. Sequenced material: peripheral blood. The receptors shown here come from a man younger than 45 with acute or convalescent COVID-19.

V usage is TRBV28 and J usage is TRBJ2-7; unclear D gene. Germline CDR1 MDHEN, CDR2 SYDVKM. The CDR3 is made up of 13 amino acids. Trimming removed 4 bases from V and 3 bases from J, with 10 bases in between. The CDR3 DNA is TGTGCCAGCAGTTCCCCCCCTCGCTACGAGCAGTACTTC. This translates into CASSSPPRYEQYF.

This rearrangement joins TRBV18 to TRBJ2-7, with 8 bases matching TRBD1. The CDR3 has 14 residues. CDR1 is KGHSH, CDR2 LQKENI, per germline. The junction had 5 bases not matched to a gene; V was cut back by 5 bases and J by 2 bases. CDR3 sequence: CASSTRTGTYEQYF. The CDR3 bases are TGTGCCAGCTCAACGAGGACAGGGACCTACGAGCAGTACTTC.

The chain joins TRBV11-2 to TRBJ1-1; TRBD1 matches 7 bases. CDR3 length: 15 residues. V was clipped by 6 bases and J by 4 bases; unmatched bases: 11. Germline CDR1 and CDR2: SGHAT and FQNNGV. In DNA, the CDR3 is TGTGCCAGCAGACAAAGGACAGGTCCGAGCACTGAAGCTTTCTTT. The encoded protein is CASRQRTGPSTEAFF.

This chain connects TRBV27 to TRBJ1-2, with 7 bases aligning to TRBD1. The CDR3 extends over 17 amino acids. The germline V gene encodes CDR1 MNHEY and CDR2 SMNVEV (reference sequence). Trimming removed 4 bases from V and 6 bases from J; junction bases left unmatched: 17. CDR3 in amino acids: CASSSYPFRDSQDGYTF. The DNA of the CDR3 is TGTGCCAGCAGTTCCTACCCCTTCCGGGACAGCCAAGATGGCTACACCTTC.

The rearrangement uses TRBV18 and TRBJ2-7, with 8 bases matching TRBD2. CDR1 KGHSH and CDR2 LQKENI come from the germline V gene. With 2 bases clipped from V and 1 base from J, the junction kept 4 bases outside the gene matches. The CDR3 length is 15 residues. As DNA, the CDR3 is TGTGCCAGCTCACCAAGTACTAGCGGATCCTACGAGCAGTACTTC. Translated, it gives CASSPSTSGSYEQYF.

V gene TRBV19 combines with J gene TRBJ2-1; D may be TRBD1 (5 bases). The V and J ends lost 7 bases and 2 bases respectively, with 9 bases between them. Germline CDR1 reads LNHDA; CDR2 reads SQIVND (reference sequence). There are 13 residues in the CDR3. The CDR3 loop reads CASNKQAYNEQFF. DNA for the CDR3: TGTGCCAGTAATAAACAGGCCTACAATGAGCAGTTCTTC.

The chain links TRBV5-1 to TRBJ1-1; 7 bases align to TRBD1. The length of the CDR3 is 15 residues. Trimming took 4 bases from V and 5 from J; bases not matched to a gene: 11. The germline CDR1 and CDR2 sequences are SGHRS and YFSETQ. CDR3 coding DNA: TGCGCCAGCAGCCCGCAAACAGGGGCTAGTACTGAAGCTTTCTTT. Residues: CASSPQTGASTEAFF.

The V call is TRBV7-6, the J call TRBJ2-3; the match to TRBD2 covers 8 bases. J lost 4 bases, V lost 2 bases, and 2 bases had no gene match. The CDR3 is 14 amino acids. CDR1 and CDR2 (germline): SGHVS, FNYEAQ. In DNA, the CDR3 is TGTGCCAGCAGCTTATCACTAGCGGCAGATACGCAGTATTTT. Its translation: CASSLSLAADTQYF.

V usage is TRBV4-1 and J usage is TRBJ1-1, with a tentative D call TRBD1 (5 bases). CDR3 length equals 15 residues. Germline loops: CDR1 MGHRA, CDR2 YSYEKL. The V end lost 0 bases, the J end lost 4 bases, and 12 bases lay between the germline ends. The CDR3 sequence is CASSQDLQGGTEAFF. The CDR3 coding sequence is TGCGCCAGCAGCCAAGATCTCCAGGGAGGCACTGAAGCTTTCTTT.

The genes are TRBV5-1 and TRBJ2-2; TRBD1 is a possible D gene (5 bases). The V end was cut by 6 bases, the J end by 6 bases, with 18 bases between. The CDR3 consists of 15 residues. CDR1 and CDR2 (germline): SGHRS, YFSETQ. The CDR3: CASTPRPGIPGELFF. The CDR3 bases are TGCGCCAGCACCCCGAGGCCAGGGATCCCCGGGGAGCTGTTTTTT.

V and J are TRBV3-1 (or the pseudogene TRBV3-2) and TRBJ2-3; possible D gene TRBD1, 5 bases. Trimming removed 4 bases from V and 0 bases from J, with 11 bases in between. Germline V CDR1 and CDR2: LGHDT, YNNKEL (reference sequence). This CDR3 region has 15 residues. The CDR3, as DNA: TGTGCCAGCAGCCCTATAGGACACAGCACAGATACGCAGTATTTT. Protein sequence: CASSPIGHSTDTQYF.

The genes are TRBV30 and TRBJ2-3, with TRBD2 matching 7 bases. This CDR3 contains 13 residues. Germline V gives CDR1 GTSNPN, CDR2 SVGIG (reference sequence). V lost 5 bases to trimming and J lost 4 bases; unmatched junction nucleotides: 6. CDR3 residues: CAWAGRSPDTQYF. The CDR3 DNA follows: TGTGCCTGGGCCGGGAGGAGCCCAGATACGCAGTATTTT. Supplemented by reference TRBV30 and TRBJ2-3, the full variable domain reads SQTIHQWPATLVQPVGSPLSLECTVEGTSNPNLYWYRQAAGRGLQLLFYSVGIGQISSEVPQNLSASRPQDRQFILSSKKLLLSDSGFYLCAWAGRSPDTQYFGPGTRLTVL.

The V and J genes are TRBV7-3 and TRBJ2-1, with 13 bases identical to TRBD2. CDR3 length: 15 amino acids. CDR1 and CDR2 from the germline V gene are SGHTA and FQGTGA. Germline trimming cut 2 bases from V and 16 bases from J; bases unmatched to any gene: 11. The CDR3 nucleotides are TGTGCCAGCAGCTTACAACCCGGACTAGCGGGAGTGTACTTCTTC. Its protein product is CASSLQPGLAGVYFF.

The gene calls are TRBV5-1 and TRBJ1-1; 8 bases are shared with TRBD1. This CDR3 comprises 13 residues. J was trimmed by 0 bases and V by 6 bases; bases with no gene match: 1. CDR1 is SGHRS and CDR2 is YFSETQ in the germline V gene. The CDR3 region has the DNA TGCGCCAGCAAACAGGGGGTGAACACTGAAGCTTTCTTT. Amino acid sequence: CASKQGVNTEAFF.

The genes are TRBV18 and TRBJ1-5; D remains unclear. Germline CDR1 and CDR2: KGHSH and LQKENI. The CDR3 is 15 residues long. Trimming removed 3 bases at V and 5 bases at J, with 14 bases between. In DNA form, the CDR3 reads TGTGCCAGCTCACCTGGATCTGGAGACGATCAGCCCCAGCATTTT. Translated, it gives CASSPGSGDDQPQHF.

The rearrangement uses TRBV19 and TRBJ1-2; possibly TRBD1 for D (5 bases). V lost 5 bases, J lost 5 bases, and 15 bases lay in between. Germline V lookup: CDR1 LNHDA, CDR2 SQIVND (reference sequence). The CDR3 extends over 14 amino acids. As DNA, the CDR3 is TGTGCCAGTAGTCCGGGGGTTACGATTTATGGCTACACCTTC. Translating gives CASSPGVTIYGYTF. The complete variable domain, with remaining parts taken from reference TRBV19 and TRBJ1-2, reads DGGITQSPKYLFRKEGQNVTLSCEQNLNHDAMYWYRQDPGQGLRLIYYSQIVNDFQKGDIAEGYSVSREKKESFPLTVTSAQKNPTAFYLCASSPGVTIYGYTFGSGTRLTVV.

The rearrangement joins TRBV28 to TRBJ2-7; 8 bases map to TRBD1. The CDR3 runs 13 residues. With 5 bases clipped from V and 10 bases from J, the junction kept 10 bases outside the gene matches. Germline values: CDR1 MDHEN, CDR2 SYDVKM. Written as DNA, the CDR3 is TGTGCCAGCAGTCAGGACAGGGTCAGAGAACAGTACTTC. It is translated as CASSQDRVREQYF. Together with reference TRBV28 and TRBJ2-7, the CDR3 gives the full variable domain: DVKVTQSSRYLVKRTGEKVFLECVQDMDHENMFWYRQDPGLGLRLIYFSYDVKMKEKGDIPEGYSVSREKKERFSLILESASTNQTSMYLCASSQDRVREQYFGPGTRLTVT.

The rearrangement joins TRBV6-1 to TRBJ1-2; no reliable D call. The CDR3 has 12 amino acids. The V end was cut by 3 bases, the J end by 5 bases, with 7 bases between. The germline V gene has CDR1 MNHNS and CDR2 SASEGT. For the CDR3, the DNA is TGTGCCAGCAGTGACGGTCCTTATGGCTACACCTTC. As protein: CASSDGPYGYTF.

This sequence joins TRBV5-1 and TRBJ2-3; TRBD2 aligns across 8 bases. Germline V lookup: CDR1 SGHRS, CDR2 YFSETQ. CDR3 length: 16 residues. V lost 1 base and J lost 0; bases outside the gene matches: 4. CDR3 nucleotides: TGCGCCAGCAGCTTGCGGCCTAGCGGGAGCACAGATACGCAGTATTTT. It yields the protein CASSLRPSGSTDTQYF.

The CDR3 nucleotides are TGTGCCAGCAGCGATTACCGGGCCGGGGAGCTGTTTTTT. This gives the protein CASSDYRAGELFF. V usage is TRBV3-1 (or the pseudogene TRBV3-2) and J usage is TRBJ2-2; D is unclear. The CDR3 totals 13 residues. Germline CDR1 LGHDT, CDR2 YNNKEL (reference sequence). V was shortened by 5 bases and J by 6 bases, with 10 bases between the two germline ends.

V and J are TRBV5-1 and TRBJ1-2; D unresolved. CDR1 SGHRS and CDR2 YFSETQ come from the germline V gene. This CDR3 has 12 residues. V was pared by 9 bases and J by 2 bases, with 11 bases between. As DNA, the CDR3 is TGCGCCACCGGCGACTCAAACTATGGCTACACCTTC. Translation: CATGDSNYGYTF.

The chain has TRBV28 and TRBJ1-1; tentatively, D is TRBD1 (5 bases). V was clipped by 8 bases and J by 8 bases, with 18 bases between them. Germline CDR1 MDHEN, CDR2 SYDVKM. The CDR3 runs to 13 residues. CDR3 residues: CASRMEGWGEAFF. The CDR3 coding sequence is TGTGCCAGCCGGATGGAAGGATGGGGCGAAGCTTTCTTT.

The chain carries TRBV7-8 and TRBJ1-6; possibly TRBD1 for D (5 bases). The ends were cut back, 2 bases at V and 6 bases at J, with 11 bases in the middle. The CDR3 has 15 residues. Germline assignment: CDR1 SGHVS and CDR2 FQNEAQ. The CDR3 nucleotides are TGTGCCAGCAGCTTAAACCCGCAGGGTAATTCACCCCTCCACTTT. Encoded protein: CASSLNPQGNSPLHF.

Comment on this clone: Other DNA sequences from this sample encode an identical CDR3 as well. The V call is TRBV30, the J call TRBJ1-5; 7 nucleotides align to TRBD1. The V and J ends lost 5 bases and 4 bases, in that order; junction bases with no gene match: 2. Per germline, CDR1 GTSNPN and CDR2 SVGIG (reference sequence). CDR3 length: 12 amino acids. The CDR3 coding sequence is TGTGCCTGGTCACAGGGGAATCAGCCCCAGCATTTT. Its protein product is CAWSQGNQPQHF.